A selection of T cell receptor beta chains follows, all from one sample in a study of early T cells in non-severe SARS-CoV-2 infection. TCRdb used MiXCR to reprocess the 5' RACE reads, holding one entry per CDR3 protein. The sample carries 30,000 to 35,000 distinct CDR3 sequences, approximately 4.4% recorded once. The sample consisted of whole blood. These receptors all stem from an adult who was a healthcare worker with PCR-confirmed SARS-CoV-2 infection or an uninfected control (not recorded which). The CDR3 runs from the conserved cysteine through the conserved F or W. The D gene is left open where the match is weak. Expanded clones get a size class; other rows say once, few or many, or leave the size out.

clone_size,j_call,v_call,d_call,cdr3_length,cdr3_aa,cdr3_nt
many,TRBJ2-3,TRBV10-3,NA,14,CAISAGQNTDTQYF,TGTGCCATCAGTGCGGGACAAAACACAGATACGCAGTATTTT
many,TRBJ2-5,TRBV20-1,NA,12,CSARGDKETQYF,TGCAGTGCCAGAGGGGACAAAGAGACCCAGTACTTC
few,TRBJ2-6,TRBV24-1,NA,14,CATSGGVGANVLTF,TGTGCCACCAGTGGTGGGGTTGGGGCCAACGTCCTGACTTTC
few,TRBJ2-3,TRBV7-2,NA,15,CASSLGQSSTDTQYF,TGTGCCAGCAGCTTAGGGCAGTCTAGCACAGATACGCAGTATTTT
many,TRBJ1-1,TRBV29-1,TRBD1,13,CSGEGQGNTEAFF,TGCAGCGGCGAGGGACAGGGGAACACTGAAGCTTTCTTT
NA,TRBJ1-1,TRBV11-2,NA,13,CASSFGPNTEAFF,TGTGCCAGCAGCTTCGGGCCGAACACTGAAGCTTTCTTT
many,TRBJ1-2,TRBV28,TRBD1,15,CASSLLGTGNRGYTF,TGTGCCAGCAGCCTTCTAGGGACAGGGAATCGTGGCTACACCTTC
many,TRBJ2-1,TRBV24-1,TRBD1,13,CATSRDRVSEQFF,TGTGCCACCAGTAGGGACAGGGTCTCTGAGCAGTTCTTC
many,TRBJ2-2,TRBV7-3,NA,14,CASSHSTGTGELFF,TGTGCCAGCAGCCACTCGACAGGAACCGGGGAGCTGTTTTTT
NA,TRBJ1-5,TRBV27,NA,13,CASKPDRYQPQHF,TGTGCCAGCAAACCGGACCGGTATCAGCCCCAGCATTTT